Each of the 3 T cell receptor beta chains below was sequenced from the same sample in a study of beta chain features in type 1 diabetes. All of the isolated RNA was reverse transcribed, so expressed TCRB transcripts were sequenced. Measured with immunoSEQ multiplex PCR; TCRdb has only the in-frame clones, and not every one. The table has 810,000 or so clones, around a sixth seen once. The sequenced sample was naive CD4+ T cells from blood. All receptors come from a young woman in good health.

V and J are TRBV5-8 and TRBJ2-5; TRBD1 might be the D (5 bases). Trimming pared 0 bases from V and 1 base from J, leaving 7 bases between. The CDR3 extends over 14 amino acids. Germline V gene data show CDR1 as SGHTS and CDR2 as YDEGEE. CDR3 in amino acids: CASSLGQSQETQYF. The CDR3 DNA is TGTGCCAGCAGCTTGGGACAGAGCCAAGAGACCCAGTACTTC.

V usage is TRBV7-2 and J usage is TRBJ2-7; weak D call: TRBD2 (5 bases). This CDR3 contains 16 residues. The germline CDR1 and CDR2 sequences are SGHTA and FQGNSA. The V end was cut by 0 bases, the J end by 3 bases, with 15 bases between. The CDR3 bases are TGTGCCAGCAGCTTAGCTTTCCGGGAAAGGCGCTACGAGCAGTACTTC. Its protein product is CASSLAFRERRYEQYF.

This rearrangement joins TRBV27 to TRBJ1-1; 7 bases match TRBD1. The CDR3 contains 14 residues. The V and J ends lost 6 bases and 4 bases, in that order; junction bases with no gene match: 8. Per germline, CDR1 MNHEY and CDR2 SMNVEV (reference sequence). In nucleotides, the CDR3 is TGTGCCAGCAGCCTGCGGGCAGGGGGCACTGAAGCTTTCTTT. Amino acid sequence: CASSLRAGGTEAFF.